These 15 T cell receptor beta chains originate from one sample sequenced in a study of neurological immune-mediated disorders. Time point described: longitudinal time-point 2. MiXCR, run by TCRdb on the 5' RACE reads, gives a single entry per CDR3 protein. Seen here are tens of thousands of distinct CDR3 sequences, about 8.9% observed once, and the top ten hold around an eighth. Sequencing was performed on PBMCs. The receptors were sampled from a man aged 25 to 40 in good health.

The chain couples TRBV6-6 to TRBJ2-7, with 7 bases lining up with TRBD1. Germline CDR1 and CDR2: MNHNY and SVGAGI (reference sequence). With 4 bases clipped from V and 5 bases from J, the junction kept 11 bases outside the gene matches. This CDR3 contains 15 residues. The CDR3: CASSSLPQGVNEQYF. In DNA, the CDR3 is TGTGCCAGCAGTTCACTCCCGCAGGGGGTCAACGAGCAGTACTTC.

This clonotype has a count of ten or more. V gene TRBV14 combines with J gene TRBJ2-1, with 11 positions matching TRBD2. After removal of 1 base from V and 2 bases from J, the junction contained 1 base not matched to a gene. The CDR3 totals 16 residues. Germline V gene sequence: CDR1 SGHDN, CDR2 FVKESK. The CDR3 protein is CASSQGLAGPYNEQFF. The DNA of the CDR3 is TGTGCCAGCAGCCAAGGACTAGCGGGGCCCTACAATGAGCAGTTCTTC.

This clonotype was seen many times. The chain is built from TRBV5-1 and TRBJ1-2; D gene uncertain. Trimming cost V 4 bases and J 0 bases, with 4 bases left between them. Germline assignment: CDR1 SGHRS and CDR2 YFSETQ. This CDR3 contains 12 residues. As DNA, the CDR3 is TGCGCCAGCAGCACCGCTAACTATGGCTACACCTTC. It encodes CASSTANYGYTF. Together with reference TRBV5-1 and TRBJ1-2, the CDR3 gives the full variable domain: KAGVTQTPRYLIKTRGQQVTLSCSPISGHRSVSWYQQTPGQGLQFLFEYFSETQRNKGNFPGRFSGRQFSNSRSEMNVSTLELGDSALYLCASSTANYGYTFGSGTRLTVV.

This clonotype was observed at least ten times. This chain links TRBV25-1 with TRBJ2-1; 7 nucleotides agree with TRBD1. The CDR3 is 13 amino acids. CDR1 MGHDK and CDR2 SYGVNS come from the germline V gene. Germline trimming cut 6 bases from V and 7 bases from J; bases unmatched to any gene: 6. The CDR3 spells CASRLQGSNEQFF. DNA of the CDR3: TGTGCCAGCAGATTACAGGGGAGTAATGAGCAGTTCTTC.

This clonotype was detected ten times or more. Sequence at one end of the junction differs from germline and may be a read error. This chain joins TRBV5-1 and TRBJ2-5; 8 bases match TRBD1. The CDR3 spans 13 residues. CDR1 is SGHRS, CDR2 YFSETQ, per germline. CDR3 sequence (DNA): TGTGCCAGCAGTTTGACAGGGGTAGAGACCCAGTACTTC. Encoded protein: CASSLTGVETQYF.

This clonotype was counted at least ten times. The V call is TRBV5-1, the J call TRBJ2-3; TRBD2 matches at 10 bases. This CDR3 has 14 amino acids. Germline trimming cut 2 bases from V and 3 bases from J; bases unmatched to any gene: 0. Germline CDR1 reads SGHRS; CDR2 reads YFSETQ. CDR3 nucleotide sequence: TGCGCCAGCAGCTTTAGCGGGAGGACAGATACGCAGTATTTT. Encoded protein: CASSFSGRTDTQYF.

This clonotype showed up many times. The chain uses TRBV28 and TRBJ2-3; D may be TRBD2 (6 bases). The V end lost 3 bases, the J end lost 3 bases, and 10 bases lay between the germline ends. CDR3 size: 14 residues. Germline V gene lookup returns CDR1 MDHEN and CDR2 SYDVKM. The CDR3 DNA reads as TGTGCCAGCAGTTTCGTGGCGGGAACAGATACGCAGTATTTT. Translated, it gives CASSFVAGTDTQYF.

This clonotype was counted ten times or more. The CDR3 DNA is TGTGCCAGCAGTTTATTGTACTATGGACGGGGCAATCAGCCCCAGCATTTT. Its translation: CASSLLYYGRGNQPQHF. This chain connects TRBV12-3 or TRBV12-4 to TRBJ1-5; D is unclear. The CDR3 is 17 amino acids. V shed 2 bases and J shed 2 bases, with 16 bases lying between them.

This clonotype was counted only a few times. DNA of the CDR3: TGTGCCAGCAATAGAAAGGTGATGAACACTGAAGCTTTCTTT. It encodes CASNRKVMNTEAFF. The chain is built from TRBV21-1 and TRBJ1-1. TRBV21-1 is deemed a pseudogene. The CDR3 sequence is 14 residues long.

This clonotype has ten or more counts. This chain joins TRBV5-1 and TRBJ2-7, with 7 positions matching TRBD1. Germline CDR1 SGHRS, CDR2 YFSETQ. The CDR3 runs to 13 residues. With 2 bases clipped from V and 4 bases from J, the junction kept 3 bases outside the gene matches. CDR3: CASSLQGSYEQYF. In nucleotides, the CDR3 is TGCGCCAGCAGCTTACAGGGGAGTTACGAGCAGTACTTC.

This clonotype is a singleton in its sample. CDR3 amino acids: CASLLRGGETQYF. The CDR3 bases are TGTGCCAGCCTCCTGCGGGGGGGGGAGACCCAGTACTTC. V usage is TRBV28 and J usage is TRBJ2-5, with 9 positions matching TRBD2. V shed 8 bases, J shed 5 bases, and the junction held 6 bases outside the gene matches. Looked up from germline, CDR1 is MDHEN and CDR2 is SYDVKM. The CDR3 sequence is 13 residues long.

There are many counts of this clonotype. The V call is TRBV9, the J call TRBJ1-2, with 8 bases fitting TRBD1. The ends lost 4 bases at V and 4 bases at J; junction bases unmatched: 15. Germline lookup yields CDR1 SGDLS and CDR2 YYNGEE. There are 17 residues in the CDR3. This CDR3 is CASSPTGTGLTTYGYTF. CDR3 DNA sequence: TGTGCCAGCAGCCCTACCGGGACAGGCCTCACTACCTATGGCTACACCTTC.

This clonotype was observed at least ten times. The V call is TRBV9, the J call TRBJ2-7, with 7 bases matching TRBD1. The CDR3 has 15 amino acids. CDR1 is SGDLS, CDR2 YYNGEE, per germline. With 1 base clipped from V and 3 bases from J, the junction kept 7 bases outside the gene matches. CDR3 residues: CASSVSPGQYYEQYF. The CDR3 region has the DNA TGTGCCAGCAGCGTAAGCCCGGGACAGTACTACGAGCAGTACTTC.

This clonotype was seen ten or more times. CDR3 in DNA: TGCGCCAGCAGCTTGCTTGTTCGCGGGGGGGAAGATACGCAGTATTTT. As protein: CASSLLVRGGEDTQYF. The chain couples TRBV5-1 to TRBJ2-3; 9 bases line up with TRBD2. J gave up 5 bases and V 1 base, and 8 bases lay outside the gene matches. Germline V gene lookup returns CDR1 SGHRS and CDR2 YFSETQ. The CDR3 has 16 residues.

At least ten counts were recorded for this clonotype. This chain connects TRBV7-2 to TRBJ2-3; D might be TRBD2 (5 bases). CDR1 and CDR2 (germline): SGHTA, FQGNSA. Trimming removed 2 bases from V and 6 bases from J, with 15 bases in between. The CDR3 consists of 15 residues. The CDR3 is CASSLLPGNWDTQYF. The CDR3 region has the DNA TGTGCCAGCAGCTTACTTCCCGGGAACTGGGATACGCAGTATTTT.